These T cell receptor beta chains were read from a single sample in a study of CD8 T cells in Susac syndrome. TCRdb re-derived calls from the immunoSEQ multiplex PCR reads in MiXCR, one entry per CDR3 protein. The sample includes about 150,000 distinct CDR3 sequences, 90% to 95% of them seen just once. Material: CD4+ T cells from PBMCs. These receptors were collected from a human donor in good health. Both conserved end residues are part of each CDR3.

TRBV6-1 | CASSEDRRSIQYF
TRBV7-2 | CASRSWSRGTYEQYF
TRBV29-1 | CSVEDPQGEAQYF
TRBV29-1 | CSVLTSLAKNIQYF
TRBV6-6 | CASSYSTSNQPQHF
TRBV6-5 | CASRRFGSGVYEQYF
TRBV4-1 | CASSPTGTASNTEAFF
TRBV20-1 | CSARDVAGQGPSYEQYF
TRBV7-2 | CASSPGTSGANTGELFF
TRBV6-1 | CASSEARQDNSPLHF
TRBV6-2/TRBV6-3 | CASSRPDLAKNIQYF
TRBV12-3/TRBV12-4 | CASSSQGGETQYF
TRBV29-1 | CSVTLAAYGYTF
TRBV7-9 | CASTGAYEQYF
TRBV7-2 | CASRTGGAGANVLTF
TRBV18 | CASSPPEVREKLFF
TRBV27 | CASSSGGISNQPQHF
TRBV7-9 | CASANILSGGPKNIQYF
TRBV28 | CASSLYGAGSTDTQYF
TRBV6-5 | CASSRRQGIYEQYF
TRBV2 | CASIRTGVGTEAFF
TRBV11-2 | CASSLPVMETQYF
TRBV5-1 | CASSGGGLQETQYF
TRBV5-1 | CASSLTVPGELFF
TRBV28 | CASSLTGRGYTF
TRBV7-2 | CASSPDVQREAFF
TRBV18 | CASSPGTSSYEQYF
TRBV6-4 | CASSDSPGLYEQYF